This passage covers 31 T cell receptor beta chains from one sample sequenced in a study of T-cell reconstitution after alpha-beta-depleted transplantation in children. The authors prepared the TCRbeta library with unique molecular identifiers. TCRdb fed the PCR reads into MiXCR, producing one record per CDR3 protein. The data contain approximately 130,000 distinct CDR3 sequences, more than 9.5% of them seen just once; the ten biggest clones take up approximately 25%. The sequences come from PBMCs, mostly from graft donor cells, collected 180 days after TCRalphabeta/CD19-depleted stem cell transplant. The receptors come from a girl younger than two who had a stem cell transplant for combined immunodeficiency, so the T cells may come from the graft donor.

A few counts support this clonotype. The rearrangement joins TRBV11-2 to TRBJ1-2; 10 nucleotides agree with TRBD1. Unmatched junction bases numbered 9, after V lost 5 bases and J lost 3 bases. This CDR3 contains 16 residues. Germline V CDR1 and CDR2: SGHAT, FQNNGV. The DNA of the CDR3 is TGTGCCAGCAGCCCCCTCCGGGACAGGGGCGACTATGGCTACACCTTC. It yields the protein CASSPLRDRGDYGYTF.

This clonotype was seen at least ten times. The chain couples TRBV20-1 to TRBJ2-3; no clear D. This CDR3 region has 12 residues. CDR1 is DFQATT, CDR2 SNEGSKA, per germline (reference sequence). V was clipped by 3 bases and J by 5 bases, with 9 bases between them. The DNA for the CDR3 is TGCAGTGCTAGCAAAGCTGGAGATACGCAGTATTTT. Translating it yields CSASKAGDTQYF.

This clonotype has only a few counts. The chain joins TRBV10-3 to TRBJ1-2, with TRBD1 matching over 7 bases. The CDR3 covers 14 residues. Losses at the gene ends were 8 bases for V and 7 bases for J; bases not matched to a gene: 13. Germline-derived CDR1 and CDR2 are ENHRY and SYGVKD. The CDR3 protein is CAIQGEHAAPGYTF. CDR3 DNA: TGTGCCATCCAGGGGGAACATGCCGCCCCTGGCTACACCTTC.

The rearrangement links TRBV7-9 to TRBJ2-7, with D possibly called TRBD1 or TRBD2 (5 bases each). CDR3 size: 17 residues. Looked up from germline, CDR1 is SEHNR and CDR2 is FQNEAQ (reference sequence). V lost 5 bases and J 3 bases, leaving 23 bases between the germline ends. The CDR3 DNA reads TGTGCCAGCAGCGCCAGGGATCCCACGGGACCGAACTACGAGCAGTACTTC. The encoded protein is CASSARDPTGPNYEQYF.

This clonotype occurred a few times. This chain connects TRBV3-1 to TRBJ2-1, with D unclear. In germline, CDR1 is LGHDT, CDR2 YNNKEL (reference sequence). The V gene lost 4 bases and the J gene lost 7 bases, with 14 bases spanning the gap. The length of the CDR3 is 14 residues. The CDR3 protein is CASSLAGRSNEQFF. The CDR3, as DNA: TGTGCCAGCAGCCTTGCCGGCCGGAGTAATGAGCAGTTCTTC.

This clonotype has only a few counts. The chain carries TRBV12-3 or TRBV12-4 and TRBJ2-3; 11 bases align to TRBD2. The CDR3 runs 17 residues. The trim removed 7 bases at V and 3 bases at J, leaving 12 bases unmatched. CDR3 amino acids: CASKKMTSGMSTDTQYF. As DNA, the CDR3 is TGTGCCAGCAAAAAGATGACTAGCGGGATGAGTACAGATACGCAGTATTTT.

This clonotype appeared many times. The rearrangement uses TRBV27 and TRBJ1-1; 9 bases map to TRBD1. After removal of 5 bases from V and 7 bases from J, the junction contained 8 bases not matched to a gene. The CDR3 totals 14 residues. CDR1 and CDR2 from the germline V gene are MNHEY and SMNVEV (reference sequence). For the CDR3, the DNA is TGTGCCAGCAGTCTAAGGACAGGGGTCGGTGAAGCTTTCTTT. Residues: CASSLRTGVGEAFF.

Details on this clonotype: At one end the junction does not follow the germline gene, possibly because of a read error. This chain uses TRBV29-1 with TRBJ2-3; a weak D match, TRBD2 (6 bases). The CDR3 length is 16 residues. Germline loops: CDR1 SQVTM, CDR2 ANQGSEA. Here the CDR3 reads CSVEDQARGVTDTQYF. In DNA form, the CDR3 reads TGCAGCGTTGAAGATCAGGCTCGCGGGGTCACAGATACGCAGTATTTC.

The sample holds a few counts of this clonotype. The chain employs TRBV20-1 and TRBJ2-1; 7 bases line up with TRBD2. CDR1 and CDR2 (germline): DFQATT, SNEGSKA (reference sequence). The length of the CDR3 is 15 residues. The J segment lost 6 bases and the V segment lost 6 bases, leaving 14 bases of the junction unmatched. CDR3 protein: CSAIGTTALGNEQFF. The DNA for the CDR3 is TGCAGTGCCATCGGGACTACCGCCCTTGGCAATGAGCAGTTCTTC.

The V and J genes are TRBV25-1 and TRBJ2-7, with 8 bases identical to TRBD2. V shed 6 bases and J 6 bases; nucleotides not matched to a gene: 16. Germline lookup yields CDR1 MGHDK and CDR2 SYGVNS. The CDR3 covers 16 residues. The chain's CDR3 is CASSPGLVGGRSEQYF. In DNA, the CDR3 is TGTGCCAGCAGCCCGGGACTAGTGGGAGGGCGCTCCGAGCAGTACTTC.

This clonotype has just a few counts. The genes are TRBV12-3 or TRBV12-4 and TRBJ2-1, with TRBD1 matching over 8 bases. The junction had 10 bases not matched to a gene; V was cut back by 6 bases and J by 6 bases. This CDR3 region has 15 residues. The CDR3 is CASRTGTGYSNEQFF. CDR3 sequence (DNA): TGTGCCAGCAGAACCGGGACAGGTTATTCCAATGAGCAGTTCTTC.

This clonotype was seen a few times. V usage is TRBV29-1 and J usage is TRBJ2-3; 9 positions agree with TRBD2. The CDR3 length is 15 residues. In germline, CDR1 is SQVTM, CDR2 ANQGSEA. The ends lost 6 bases at V and 2 bases at J; junction bases unmatched: 9. The CDR3 nucleotides read TGCAGCGTCCATAGCGGGAGAATTACCACAGATACGCAGTATTTT. Protein: CSVHSGRITTDTQYF.

This clonotype turned up a few times. The rearrangement links TRBV30 to TRBJ2-3; tentative D call: TRBD2 (5 bases). Germline CDR1 is GTSNPN and CDR2 is SVGIG (reference sequence). V lost 2 bases and J lost 6, with 12 bases in between. CDR3 length equals 13 residues. CDR3 region: CAWSRASKDTQYF. As DNA, the CDR3 is TGTGCCTGGAGTAGGGCTAGCAAGGATACGCAGTATTTT.

The chain joins TRBV21-1 to TRBJ2-7. TRBV21-1 is assigned pseudogene status. The CDR3 length is 12 residues. This CDR3 is CASRGGLYEQYF. CDR3 coding DNA: TGTGCCAGCAGAGGGGGGCTCTACGAGCAGTACTTC.

This clonotype came up a few times. This chain uses TRBV7-3 with TRBJ2-1, with a weak D call TRBD1 (5 bases). This CDR3 comprises 15 residues. Germline V gene sequence: CDR1 SGHTA, CDR2 FQGTGA. Trimming took off 5 bases at V and 4 bases at J, with 15 bases between the two ends. The CDR3 is CASSQGSTRYNEQFF. DNA for the CDR3: TGTGCCAGCAGCCAGGGATCGACTCGTTACAATGAGCAGTTCTTC.

There are a few counts of this clonotype. The chain is built from TRBV20-1 and TRBJ2-3; the match to TRBD2 covers 11 bases. The V and J ends lost 5 bases and 0 bases, in that order; junction bases with no gene match: 13. CDR1 and CDR2 from the germline V gene are DFQATT and SNEGSKA (reference sequence). The CDR3 is made up of 18 amino acids. The CDR3 protein is CSADKLAGVSTSTDTQYF. The CDR3 DNA reads as TGCAGTGCTGACAAACTAGCGGGAGTATCGACTAGCACAGATACGCAGTATTTT.

This clonotype was seen more than once but under ten times. The chain uses TRBV28 and TRBJ2-6, with unresolved D. Trimming cost V 7 bases and J 0 bases, with 4 bases left between them. Germline V CDR1 and CDR2: MDHEN, SYDVKM. This CDR3 is built from 13 residues. The CDR3 loop reads CASTVSGANVLTF. CDR3 DNA: TGTGCCAGCACCGTCTCTGGGGCCAACGTCCTGACTTTC.

This clonotype was detected a few times. The chain employs TRBV28 and TRBJ2-7; D unresolved. The CDR3 has 13 residues. Between the trimmed V and J ends, which lost 10 bases and 2 bases, there was a span of 15 bases. Germline values: CDR1 MDHEN, CDR2 SYDVKM. The CDR3 nucleotides read TGTGCCATTAAGGCTCCCGGGCCCTACGAGCAGTACTTC. It translates to CAIKAPGPYEQYF.

This clonotype was detected only a few times. The chain couples TRBV20-1 to TRBJ2-5, with 10 positions matching TRBD2. The CDR3 has 16 amino acids. V was pared by 6 bases and J by 1 base, with 11 bases of the junction left unmatched. The V gene's germline CDR1 is DFQATT and CDR2 SNEGSKA (reference sequence). DNA for the CDR3: TGCAGTGCGAGGCCGGGACTAGCGCGGCCCCAAGAGACCCAGTACTTC. This gives the protein CSARPGLARPQETQYF.

This sequence joins TRBV20-1 and TRBJ2-3, with D possibly TRBD1 on 5 matching bases. This CDR3 has 14 residues. V lost 2 bases and J 4 bases, leaving 13 bases between the germline ends. CDR1 DFQATT and CDR2 SNEGSKA come from the germline V gene (reference sequence). This chain's CDR3 is CSARWRQWADTQYF. In nucleotides, the CDR3 is TGCAGTGCTAGATGGCGACAGTGGGCAGATACGCAGTATTTT.

This clonotype has more than one count but fewer than ten. This chain joins TRBV7-2 and TRBJ2-1; D uncertain. The ends were cut back, 5 bases at V and 3 bases at J, with 11 bases in the middle. Germline CDR1 and CDR2: SGHTA and FQGNSA. The CDR3 length is 14 residues. CDR3 region: CASSLTRNYNEQFF. CDR3 in DNA: TGTGCCAGCAGCCTCACAAGGAACTACAATGAGCAGTTCTTC.

This clonotype appeared a few times. This chain connects TRBV7-6 to TRBJ2-3; 12 bases fit TRBD1. The CDR3 is made up of 15 amino acids. V gave up 4 bases and J gave up 6 bases; unmatched junction bases: 5. Germline CDR1 is SGHVS and CDR2 is FNYEAQ. DNA of the CDR3: TGTGCCAGCAGCTCGGGACAGGGGGCGAGCGATACGCAGTATTTT. Translation: CASSSGQGASDTQYF.

Many counts were recorded for this clonotype. V is TRBV29-1 and J is TRBJ2-2; D might be TRBD1 (5 bases). The CDR3 totals 14 residues. V was clipped by 6 bases and J by 1 base, with 12 bases between them. The germline V gene has CDR1 SQVTM and CDR2 ANQGSEA. DNA of the CDR3: TGCAGCGTGTGGGGCTCACGGAACACCGGGGAGCTGTTTTTT. Residues: CSVWGSRNTGELFF.

This clonotype was picked up a small number of times. V and J are TRBV6-5 and TRBJ2-1, with D uncertain. The CDR3 is made up of 13 amino acids. CDR1 MNHEY and CDR2 SVGAGI come from the germline V gene. V lost 8 bases and J 6 bases, leaving 14 bases between the germline ends. The chain's CDR3 is CASRLSGVNEQFF. The DNA for the CDR3 is TGTGCCAGCCGCCTTAGTGGGGTCAATGAGCAGTTCTTC.

The J gene is TRBJ2-1, the V gene TRBV29-1, with a tentative D call TRBD2 (5 bases). The CDR3 loop spans 13 amino acids. The germline V gene encodes CDR1 SQVTM and CDR2 ANQGSEA. The V and J ends lost 3 bases and 7 bases respectively, with 13 bases between them. CDR3 nucleotide sequence: TGCAGCGTTGACCCTTTAGCGAGGAATGAGCAGTTCTTC. Protein: CSVDPLARNEQFF.

This clonotype was observed a handful of times. V and J are TRBV20-1 and TRBJ2-7; maybe TRBD1 (5 bases). Germline V gene lookup returns CDR1 DFQATT and CDR2 SNEGSKA (reference sequence). This CDR3 is built from 13 residues. The germline V and J ends were trimmed by 3 bases and 1 base, with 10 bases remaining between them. CDR3 nucleotide sequence: TGCAGTGCTAGTCAGGGAAGGTCCTACGAGCAGTACTTC. This sequence encodes CSASQGRSYEQYF.

The genes are TRBV5-4 and TRBJ2-3, with a possible D match to TRBD2 (6 bases). In germline, CDR1 is SGHNT, CDR2 YYREEE (reference sequence). CDR3 size: 17 residues. The V gene lost 0 bases and the J gene lost 0 bases, with 14 bases spanning the gap. The CDR3 region is CASSLAFPGLSTDTQYF. The CDR3, as DNA: TGTGCCAGCAGCTTGGCGTTTCCGGGACTGAGCACAGATACGCAGTATTTT.

This clonotype appeared a few times. This chain links TRBV18 with TRBJ1-3; D is perhaps TRBD1 (5 bases). There are 15 residues in the CDR3. Looked up from germline, CDR1 is KGHSH and CDR2 is LQKENI. The V end lost 4 bases, the J end lost 0 bases, and 10 bases lay between the germline ends. The CDR3 protein is CASSLGHSSGNTIYF. The CDR3 DNA reads TGTGCCAGCTCACTCGGACACAGCTCTGGAAACACCATATATTTT.

This clonotype has a count of ten or more. The V and J genes are TRBV29-1 and TRBJ2-7; no reliable D call. CDR3 length: 13 residues. The germline V and J ends were trimmed by 0 bases and 2 bases, with 8 bases remaining between them. Germline V gene lookup returns CDR1 SQVTM and CDR2 ANQGSEA. CDR3 nucleotides: TGCAGCGTTGAAGACCGGCTAGCCTACGAGCAGTACTTC. The encoded protein is CSVEDRLAYEQYF.

V usage is TRBV9 and J usage is TRBJ1-2; 8 bases map to TRBD1. V lost 1 base, J lost 5 bases, and 13 bases stayed unmatched. Germline V CDR1 and CDR2: SGDLS, YYNGEE. The CDR3 is made up of 17 amino acids. The CDR3 sequence: CASSVMAGGVGGYGYTF. For the CDR3, the DNA is TGTGCCAGCAGCGTAATGGCAGGGGGCGTAGGAGGTTATGGCTACACCTTC.

The genes are TRBV7-3 and TRBJ2-3; possible D gene TRBD2, 6 bases. Germline assignment: CDR1 SGHTA and CDR2 FQGTGA. V shed 2 bases and J shed 2 bases, with 8 bases lying between them. The CDR3 loop spans 14 amino acids. CDR3 amino acids: CASSLAGPTDTQYF. CDR3 nucleotides: TGTGCCAGCAGCTTAGCGGGACCCACAGATACGCAGTATTTT.